A selection of T cell receptor beta chains follows, all from one sample in a study of cytomegalovirus exposure and HLA in healthy donors. Here immunoSEQ multiplex PCR was the method, and the copy in TCRdb shows in-frame clones only, minus some. The table has roughly 150,000 clones, around 10% seen once; the top ten hold around 1.9%. Sequenced: PBMCs. The receptors shown here come from a male donor in good health and CMV-seronegative. Each CDR3 is given with its conserved first and last residue.

cdr3_aa	v_call	cdr3_length	j_call
CASSPGWTGPHEAFF	TRBV27	15	TRBJ1-1
CASSAGGGQYNEQFF	TRBV9	15	TRBJ2-1
CASSPTGRHYNEQFF	TRBV28	15	TRBJ2-1
CASSLDDRNTEAFF	TRBV5-6	14	TRBJ1-1
CASSSTGTPNTGELFF	TRBV5-1	16	TRBJ2-2
CAISGPGQGGNTIYF	TRBV10-3	15	TRBJ1-3
CASSPNRDWTEAFF	TRBV19	14	TRBJ1-1
CASSWTGGSETQYF	TRBV13	14	TRBJ2-5
CASSYRTRGNEKLFF	TRBV6-5	15	TRBJ1-4
CAWSVLAGEQYF	TRBV30	12	TRBJ2-7
CASSFTGADSNQPQHF	TRBV5-4	16	TRBJ1-5
CAISDEGEAFF	TRBV10-3	11	TRBJ1-1
CASRPRGGPREQYF	TRBV6-5	14	TRBJ2-7
CASSLGRYGDLDREAFF	TRBV11-1	17	TRBJ1-1
CSVEQRQGSTEAFF	TRBV29-1	14	TRBJ1-1
CASSRAGVGPSDTQYF	TRBV27	16	TRBJ2-3
CASSLTGLASYNEQFF	TRBV11-2	16	TRBJ2-1
CASSQDSNQPQHF	TRBV7-9	13	TRBJ1-5
CAISGSSTGGVDTQYF	TRBV10-3	16	TRBJ2-3
CASSLEQPSTDTQYF	TRBV13	15	TRBJ2-3
CASSVQGNTEAFF	TRBV2	13	TRBJ1-1
CASSSAGQGPYEQYF	TRBV4-1	15	-
CASSLYVRLGAEETQYF	TRBV7-9	17	TRBJ2-5
CAWRGAGNTIYF	TRBV30	12	TRBJ1-3
CASSVGGTDISGNTIYF	TRBV9	17	TRBJ1-3
CASSPGEGATNEKLFF	TRBV11-2	16	TRBJ1-4